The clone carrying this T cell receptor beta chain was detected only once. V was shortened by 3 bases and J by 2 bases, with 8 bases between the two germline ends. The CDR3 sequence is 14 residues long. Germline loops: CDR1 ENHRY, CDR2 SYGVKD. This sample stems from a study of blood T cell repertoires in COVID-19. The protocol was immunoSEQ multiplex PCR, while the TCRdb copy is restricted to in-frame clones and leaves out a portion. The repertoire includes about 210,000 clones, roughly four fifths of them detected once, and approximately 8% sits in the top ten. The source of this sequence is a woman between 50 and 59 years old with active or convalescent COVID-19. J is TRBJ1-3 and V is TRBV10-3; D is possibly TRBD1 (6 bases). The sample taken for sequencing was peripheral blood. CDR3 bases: TGTGCCATCAGTGACCCAGGGGCTGGAAACACCATATATTTT. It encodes CAISDPGAGNTIYF.